These 32 T cell receptor beta chains were all obtained from the same sample, sequenced in a study of cytomegalovirus exposure and HLA in healthy donors. The PCR was carried out with 60 Vbeta primers and 13 Jbeta primers. Assay used: immunoSEQ multiplex PCR; TCRdb lists only in-frame clones, some missing. The sample contains approximately 140,000 clones, 50% to 75% of which appear only once. Sequenced material: PBMCs. These receptors came from a woman in her fifties or sixties in good health and CMV-seropositive.

The chain uses TRBV11-2 and TRBJ2-3; D might be TRBD2 (5 bases). V lost 5 bases, J lost 3 bases, and 15 bases lay in between. Germline assignment: CDR1 SGHAT and CDR2 FQNNGV. The CDR3 contains 15 residues. The CDR3 region has the DNA TGTGCCAGCAGCCCCCGTCGGGGTGCGACAGATACGCAGTATTTT. Translated, it gives CASSPRRGATDTQYF. Drawing the rest from reference TRBV11-2 and TRBJ2-3, the complete variable domain is EAGVAQSPRYKIIEKRQSVAFWCNPISGHATLYWYQQILGQGPKLLIQFQNNGVVDDSQLPKDRFSAERLKGVDSTLKIQPAKLEDSAVYLCASSPRRGATDTQYFGPGTRLTVL.

The chain is built from TRBV5-1 and TRBJ1-1; 7 positions agree with TRBD1. V trimming: 0 bases; J trimming: 1 base; junction bases outside the gene matches: 6. The CDR3 totals 16 residues. Germline-derived CDR1 and CDR2 are SGHRS and YFSETQ. The DNA of the CDR3 is TGCGCCAGCAGCTTGGTAGGAGGGGGCAGGAACACTGAAGCTTTCTTT. Amino acid sequence: CASSLVGGGRNTEAFF.

The chain couples TRBV4-2 to TRBJ2-1, with D unresolved. Deletions cut 1 base from V and 6 bases from J, with 16 bases between. Germline-derived CDR1 and CDR2 are LGHNA and YNFKEQ. The CDR3 is made up of 16 amino acids. CDR3 region: CASSQVRPTPGNEQFF. The CDR3 DNA sequence: TGTGCCAGCAGCCAAGTCCGCCCTACTCCGGGCAATGAGCAGTTCTTC.

The chain recombines TRBV6-5 with TRBJ2-7; 7 bases map to TRBD1. V was pared by 2 bases and J by 4 bases, with 8 bases of the junction left unmatched. The CDR3 has 15 residues. CDR1 is MNHEY and CDR2 is SVGAGI in the germline V gene. The CDR3 loop is CASSYVQGETYEQYF. The CDR3 nucleotides read TGTGCCAGCAGTTACGTCCAGGGGGAAACGTACGAGCAGTACTTC.

The J gene is TRBJ2-1, the V gene TRBV5-4; 13 bases agree with TRBD2. Per germline, CDR1 SGHNT and CDR2 YYREEE (reference sequence). The CDR3 totals 16 residues. V lost 4 bases to trimming and J lost 9 bases; unmatched junction nucleotides: 10. This CDR3 reads CASSGGPLAGGVEQFF. The CDR3 DNA reads TGTGCCAGCAGCGGGGGGCCACTAGCGGGAGGGGTTGAGCAGTTCTTC.

This clone showed up many times. This same CDR3 is encoded by further DNA sequences in the sample. This rearrangement joins TRBV5-1 to TRBJ1-1; D is uncertain. Germline V gene sequence: CDR1 SGHRS, CDR2 YFSETQ. The CDR3 extends over 14 amino acids. Trimming cost V 0 bases and J 0 bases, with 6 bases left between them. The CDR3 bases are TGCGCCAGCAGCTTGGCCCAAATGAACACTGAAGCTTTCTTT. Amino acids: CASSLAQMNTEAFF.

The genes are TRBV6-5 and TRBJ1-3, with TRBD1 matching over 7 bases. Per the germline V gene, CDR1 is MNHEY and CDR2 is SVGAGI. This CDR3 has 13 amino acids. The trim removed 6 bases at V and 4 bases at J, leaving 3 bases unmatched. DNA for the CDR3: TGTGCCAGCAGCCGGGGACAGGGAAACACCATATATTTT. It codes for CASSRGQGNTIYF.

This chain joins TRBV6-5 and TRBJ2-4; 8 bases map to TRBD2. This CDR3 contains 15 residues. The V gene end was trimmed by 4 bases and the J gene end by 4 bases; junction bases not matched to a gene: 6. Per the germline V gene, CDR1 is MNHEY and CDR2 is SVGAGI. The CDR3 loop reads CASSSQLAGKNIQYF. The CDR3 region has the DNA TGTGCCAGCAGTTCCCAATTAGCGGGGAAAAACATTCAGTACTTC.

This clone showed up just a few times. The gene calls are TRBV28 and TRBJ2-7, with 10 bases identical to TRBD1. This CDR3 region has 14 residues. Germline V gives CDR1 MDHEN, CDR2 SYDVKM. J gave up 6 bases and V 6 bases, and 8 bases lay outside the gene matches. CDR3 nucleotide sequence: TGTGCCAGCAGAAGCCGGGACAGGGGCTTCGAGCAGTACTTC. Amino acids: CASRSRDRGFEQYF.

This clone was counted a single time. This chain connects TRBV6-5 to TRBJ2-7, with D possibly matching TRBD1 (6 bases). This CDR3 has 13 amino acids. Germline V gene lookup returns CDR1 MNHEY and CDR2 SVGAGI. V was clipped by 2 bases and J by 6 bases, with 11 bases between them. CDR3 protein: CASSYLTGREQYF. The CDR3 DNA is TGTGCCAGCAGTTACCTTACAGGGCGCGAGCAGTACTTC.

The CDR3 region is CASSLDPSGAYNEQFF. For the CDR3, the DNA is TGCGCCAGCAGCTTGGATCCTAGCGGGGCTTACAATGAGCAGTTCTTC. The rearrangement links TRBV5-1 to TRBJ2-1; 9 bases are a match to TRBD2. Germline assignment: CDR1 SGHRS and CDR2 YFSETQ. The CDR3 sequence is 16 residues long. With V trimmed by 0 bases and J by 4 bases, 5 bases remained unmatched.

This chain uses TRBV7-9 with TRBJ2-5, with D unresolved. V was trimmed by 5 bases and J by 5 bases, leaving 12 bases between them. Germline V CDR1 and CDR2: SEHNR, FQNEAQ (reference sequence). The CDR3 is 13 residues long. CDR3 sequence reads: CASSGAGWETQYF. The DNA for the CDR3 is TGTGCCAGCAGCGGAGCTGGGTGGGAGACCCAGTACTTC. Supplemented by reference TRBV7-9 and TRBJ2-5, the full variable domain reads DTGVSQNPRHKITKRGQNVTFRCDPISEHNRLYWYRQTLGQGPEFLTYFQNEAQLEKSRLLSDRFSAERPKGSFSTLEIQRTEQGDSAMYLCASSGAGWETQYFGPGTRLLVL.

With respect to this clone: A read error may account for a junction end that differs from germline. This chain joins TRBV6-1 and TRBJ2-6, with D uncertain. This CDR3 region has 15 residues. The germline gives CDR1 MNHNS, CDR2 SASEGT. CDR3: CASTEPSSGANVLTF. In nucleotides, the CDR3 is TGTGCCAGCACTGAACCCAGCTCTGGGGCCAACGTCCTGACTTTC.

In this sample, this clone turned up a few times. The CDR3 here is CASSKGQWDTEAFF. The CDR3 nucleotides read TGTGCCAGCAGTAAGGGACAGTGGGACACTGAAGCTTTCTTT. This chain joins TRBV2 and TRBJ1-1; 7 bases agree with TRBD1. The CDR3 has 14 residues. V trimming: 5 bases; J trimming: 3 bases; junction bases outside the gene matches: 6. Germline CDR1 and CDR2: SNHLY and FYNNEI.

The J gene is TRBJ1-1, the V gene TRBV2; 7 bases line up with TRBD1. Trimming removed 0 bases from V and 10 bases from J; junction bases left unmatched: 14. CDR3 length equals 16 residues. Germline V lookup: CDR1 SNHLY, CDR2 FYNNEI. This CDR3 is CASSEAATGRRNGAFF. The CDR3 DNA is TGTGCCAGCAGTGAAGCCGCGACAGGGCGCAGGAACGGAGCTTTCTTT.

The CDR3 DNA reads as TGTGCCAGCAGGAGGCAGGGTGAATATGAAAAACTGTTTTTT. It encodes CASRRQGEYEKLFF. This rearrangement joins TRBV27 to TRBJ1-4, with a tentative D call TRBD1 (5 bases). Trimming removed 6 bases from V and 6 bases from J, with 14 bases in between. CDR3 length: 14 residues. Germline V gives CDR1 MNHEY, CDR2 SMNVEV (reference sequence).

The chain joins TRBV10-3 to TRBJ1-1, with a possible D match to TRBD1 (6 bases). Between the trimmed V and J ends, which lost 3 bases and 6 bases, there was a span of 11 bases. The CDR3 totals 13 residues. From germline, CDR1 is ENHRY and CDR2 SYGVKD. CDR3 bases: TGTGCCATCAGTGACAGGGGTCTGGCTGAAGCTTTCTTT. It codes for CAISDRGLAEAFF.

This CDR3 reads CASNTHPTSGRGEQYF. As DNA, the CDR3 is TGTGCCAGCAACACCCACCCGACTAGCGGGAGGGGGGAGCAGTACTTC. The chain couples TRBV5-4 to TRBJ2-7; 14 bases align to TRBD2. V dropped 6 bases and J dropped 7; count of bases not matched to a gene: 12. This CDR3 region has 16 residues. Looked up from germline, CDR1 is SGHNT and CDR2 is YYREEE (reference sequence).

This clone was observed a single time. The chain joins TRBV27 to TRBJ1-1; D remains ambiguous. This CDR3 is built from 15 residues. The V gene lost 5 bases and the J gene lost 4 bases, with 17 bases spanning the gap. CDR1 and CDR2 (germline): MNHEY, SMNVEV (reference sequence). CDR3 in amino acids: CASSPATGFGTEAFF. The CDR3 DNA is TGTGCCAGCAGTCCCGCGACGGGTTTCGGCACTGAAGCTTTCTTT.

The rearrangement joins TRBV4-1 to TRBJ2-7; 7 bases line up with TRBD1. V was clipped by 1 base and J by 4 bases; unmatched bases: 4. The CDR3 spans 14 residues. The germline gives CDR1 MGHRA, CDR2 YSYEKL. In DNA form, the CDR3 reads TGCGCCAGCAGCCAAGGGTCAGGGGGATACGAGCAGTACTTC. It is translated as CASSQGSGGYEQYF.

The chain uses TRBV30 and TRBJ2-3, with TRBD2 identical over 7 bases. CDR1 is GTSNPN and CDR2 is SVGIG in the germline V gene (reference sequence). With 3 bases clipped from V and 3 bases from J, the junction kept 9 bases outside the gene matches. The CDR3 has 15 amino acids. CDR3 coding DNA: TGTGCCTGGAGCCCTGAGTGGGGGGGGACAGATACGCAGTATTTT. This translates into CAWSPEWGGTDTQYF.

This clone has more than one count but fewer than ten. The gene calls are TRBV30 and TRBJ1-4; D ambiguous. V lost 5 bases and J lost 5, with 9 bases in between. Germline V CDR1 and CDR2: GTSNPN, SVGIG (reference sequence). The length of the CDR3 is 12 residues. The CDR3 protein is CAWRYWNEKLFF. The CDR3 nucleotides read TGTGCCTGGCGGTACTGGAATGAAAAACTGTTTTTT.

The chain recombines TRBV25-1 with TRBJ2-7, with 10 bases lining up with TRBD1. The CDR3 totals 16 residues. Germline CDR1 reads MGHDK; CDR2 reads SYGVNS. Trimming took 7 bases from V and 2 from J; bases not matched to a gene: 11. The CDR3 here is CASTPTPGQGTYEQYF. CDR3 nucleotide sequence: TGTGCCAGCACCCCTACCCCGGGACAGGGGACCTACGAGCAGTACTTC.

The chain links TRBV11-2 to TRBJ2-7; 9 bases align to TRBD1. Trimming cost V 2 bases and J 6 bases; bases outside gene matches: 11. The CDR3 is 16 residues long. Germline values: CDR1 SGHAT, CDR2 FQNNGV. CDR3 nucleotides: TGTGCCAGCAGCTTAATCCTTGGGACAGGGAGGCGCGAGCAGTACTTC. It is translated as CASSLILGTGRREQYF.

In nucleotides, the CDR3 is TGTGCCAGCAGCTCGACAGGGTATACGAACACCGGGGAGCTGTTTTTT. Residues: CASSSTGYTNTGELFF. The chain carries TRBV11-3 and TRBJ2-2; 7 nucleotides agree with TRBD1. The germline gives CDR1 SGHNT, CDR2 YENEEA. J lost 0 bases, V lost 4 bases, and 5 bases had no gene match. The CDR3 totals 16 residues.

This clone was picked up one time. DNA of the CDR3: TGTGCCAGCAGTGCGGGGGGGGGTATGGAAGAGACCCAGTACTTC. This sequence encodes CASSAGGGMEETQYF. The chain uses TRBV28 and TRBJ2-5; 9 bases align to TRBD2. Trimming took 5 bases from V and 3 from J; bases not matched to a gene: 7. Per germline, CDR1 MDHEN and CDR2 SYDVKM. The length of the CDR3 is 15 residues.

J is TRBJ2-4 and V is TRBV30; no clear D gene. V lost 2 bases and J lost 4, with 6 bases in between. There are 12 residues in the CDR3. Germline assignment: CDR1 GTSNPN and CDR2 SVGIG (reference sequence). The CDR3 DNA reads as TGTGCCTGGAGTCCAGAAAAAAACATTCAGTACTTC. Its translation: CAWSPEKNIQYF. The variable domain in full, with the rest retrieved from reference TRBV30 and TRBJ2-4, is SQTIHQWPATLVQPVGSPLSLECTVEGTSNPNLYWYRQAAGRGLQLLFYSVGIGQISSEVPQNLSASRPQDRQFILSSKKLLLSDSGFYLCAWSPEKNIQYFGAGTRLSVL.

This clone has only a few counts. DNA for the CDR3: TGTGCCAGCAGTTCCGGATGGGGGACTAGCGGGAACCAAGAGACCCAGTACTTC. Protein sequence: CASSSGWGTSGNQETQYF. The rearrangement links TRBV28 to TRBJ2-5; TRBD2 aligns across 13 bases. The CDR3 loop spans 18 amino acids. With V trimmed by 4 bases and J by 0 bases, 8 bases remained unmatched. Germline V lookup: CDR1 MDHEN, CDR2 SYDVKM. Full variable domain (rest looked up from reference TRBV28 and TRBJ2-5): DVKVTQSSRYLVKRTGEKVFLECVQDMDHENMFWYRQDPGLGLRLIYFSYDVKMKEKGDIPEGYSVSREKKERFSLILESASTNQTSMYLCASSSGWGTSGNQETQYFGPGTRLLVL.

CDR3 in amino acids: CASSRGIGDEQYF. The CDR3 coding sequence is TGTGCCAGCAGCCGGGGGATCGGAGACGAGCAGTACTTC. The chain joins TRBV5-4 to TRBJ2-7, with D tentatively TRBD2 (6 bases). Germline V lookup: CDR1 SGHNT, CDR2 YYREEE (reference sequence). CDR3 length: 13 residues. V was pared by 4 bases and J by 5 bases, with 13 bases between.

This clone was counted a few times. The V and J genes are TRBV7-2 and TRBJ2-1; a possible D gene is TRBD2 (6 bases). From germline, CDR1 is SGHTA and CDR2 FQGNSA. With 4 bases removed from V and 9 bases from J, the gap between germline ends came to 16 bases. CDR3 length equals 14 residues. Here the CDR3 reads CASSSLPSDGEQFF. The CDR3 coding sequence is TGTGCCAGCAGCTCGCTACCTAGCGACGGTGAGCAGTTCTTC.

The rearrangement joins TRBV6-5 to TRBJ2-6; a weak D match, TRBD1 (6 bases). The germline CDR1 and CDR2 sequences are MNHEY and SVGAGI. This CDR3 has 15 amino acids. Deletions cut 5 bases from V and 2 bases from J, with 10 bases between. CDR3: CASSPRGAGANVLTF. The CDR3, as DNA: TGTGCCAGCAGTCCCAGGGGAGCTGGGGCCAACGTCCTGACTTTC.

The rearrangement links TRBV7-2 to TRBJ2-7; 7 bases align to TRBD2. After removal of 0 bases from V and 4 bases from J, the junction contained 0 bases not matched to a gene. Germline V lookup: CDR1 SGHTA, CDR2 FQGNSA. This CDR3 comprises 13 residues. The CDR3 protein is CASSLARGYEQYF. The CDR3 nucleotides are TGTGCCAGCAGCTTAGCGCGGGGGTACGAGCAGTACTTC.